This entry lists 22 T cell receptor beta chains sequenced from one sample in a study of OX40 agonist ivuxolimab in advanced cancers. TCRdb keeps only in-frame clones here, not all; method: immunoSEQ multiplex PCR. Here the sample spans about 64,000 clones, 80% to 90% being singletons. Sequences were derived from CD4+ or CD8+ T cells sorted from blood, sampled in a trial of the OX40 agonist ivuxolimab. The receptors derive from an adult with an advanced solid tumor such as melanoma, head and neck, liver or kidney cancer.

CDR3 in amino acids: CASSSGASGTQYF. The DNA for the CDR3 is TGTGCCAGCTCTAGCGGGGCCTCCGGGACCCAGTACTTC. J is TRBJ2-5 and V is TRBV27, with TRBD2 identical over 9 bases. The germline V gene encodes CDR1 MNHEY and CDR2 SMNVEV (reference sequence). The junction had 8 bases not matched to a gene; V was cut back by 8 bases and J by 7 bases. The CDR3 spans 13 residues.

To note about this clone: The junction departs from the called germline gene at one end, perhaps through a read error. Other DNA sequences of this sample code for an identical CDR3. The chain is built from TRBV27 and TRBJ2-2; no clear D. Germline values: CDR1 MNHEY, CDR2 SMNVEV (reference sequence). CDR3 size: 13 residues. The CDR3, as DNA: TGTGCCAGCAGTTTGGGTCACACTGGGGAGCTGTTTTTT. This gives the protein CASSLGHTGELFF.

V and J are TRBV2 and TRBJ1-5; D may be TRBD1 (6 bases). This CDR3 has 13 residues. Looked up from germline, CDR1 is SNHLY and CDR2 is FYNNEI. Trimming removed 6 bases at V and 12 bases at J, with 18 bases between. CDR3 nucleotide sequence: TGTGCCAGCAGAGGAGCCTACAGGGTGCGCCAGCATTTT. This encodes CASRGAYRVRQHF.

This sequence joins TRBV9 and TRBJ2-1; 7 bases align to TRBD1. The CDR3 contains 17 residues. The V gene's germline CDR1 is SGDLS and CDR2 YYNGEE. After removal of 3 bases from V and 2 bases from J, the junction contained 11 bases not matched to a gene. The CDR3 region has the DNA TGTGCCAGCAGCGACGACAACAGGGGAGCGACCTACAATGAGCAGTTCTTC. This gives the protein CASSDDNRGATYNEQFF.

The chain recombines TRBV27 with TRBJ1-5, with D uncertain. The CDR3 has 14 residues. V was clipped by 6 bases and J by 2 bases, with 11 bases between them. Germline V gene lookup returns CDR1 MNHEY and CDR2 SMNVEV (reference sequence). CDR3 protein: CASRDPWGNQPQHF. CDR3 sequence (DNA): TGTGCCAGCAGGGATCCCTGGGGCAATCAGCCCCAGCATTTT.

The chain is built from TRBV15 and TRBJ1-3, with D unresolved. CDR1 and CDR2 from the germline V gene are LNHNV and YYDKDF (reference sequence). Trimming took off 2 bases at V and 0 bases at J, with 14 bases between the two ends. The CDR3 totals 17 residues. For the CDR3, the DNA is TGTGCCACCAGCAGAATTCCGGGCTTGAGCTCTGGAAACACCATATATTTT. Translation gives CATSRIPGLSSGNTIYF.

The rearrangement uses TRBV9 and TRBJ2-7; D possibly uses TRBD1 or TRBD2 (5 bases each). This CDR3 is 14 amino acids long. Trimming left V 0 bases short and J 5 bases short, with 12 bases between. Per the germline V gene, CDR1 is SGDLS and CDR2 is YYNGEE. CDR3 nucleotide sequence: TGTGCCAGCAGCGTAGATGGGGGATGGGACGAGCAGTACTTC. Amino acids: CASSVDGGWDEQYF.

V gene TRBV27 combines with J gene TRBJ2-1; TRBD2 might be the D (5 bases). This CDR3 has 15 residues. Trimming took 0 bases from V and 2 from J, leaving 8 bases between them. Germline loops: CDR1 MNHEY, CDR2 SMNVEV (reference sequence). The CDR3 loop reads CASSLSRGAYNEQFF. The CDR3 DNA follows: TGTGCCAGCAGTTTATCCCGGGGTGCCTACAATGAGCAGTTCTTC.

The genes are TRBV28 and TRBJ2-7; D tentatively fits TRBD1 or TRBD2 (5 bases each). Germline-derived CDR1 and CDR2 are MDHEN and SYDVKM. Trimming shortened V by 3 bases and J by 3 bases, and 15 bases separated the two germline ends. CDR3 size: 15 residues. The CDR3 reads CASSFSRGADYEQYF. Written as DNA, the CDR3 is TGTGCCAGCAGTTTTTCGAGGGGAGCGGACTACGAGCAGTACTTC.

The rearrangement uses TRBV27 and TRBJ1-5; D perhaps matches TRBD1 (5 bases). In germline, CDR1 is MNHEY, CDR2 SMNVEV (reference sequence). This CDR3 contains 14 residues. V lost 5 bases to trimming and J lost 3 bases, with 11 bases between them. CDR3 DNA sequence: TGTGCCAGCAGTGACCTTGGGACCAATCAGCCCCAGCATTTT. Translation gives CASSDLGTNQPQHF.

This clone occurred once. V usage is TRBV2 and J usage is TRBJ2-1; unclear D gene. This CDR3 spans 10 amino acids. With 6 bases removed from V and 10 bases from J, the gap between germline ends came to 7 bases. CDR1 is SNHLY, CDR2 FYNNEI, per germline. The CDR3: CASRGKEQFF. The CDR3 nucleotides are TGTGCCAGCAGGGGGAAGGAGCAGTTCTTC.

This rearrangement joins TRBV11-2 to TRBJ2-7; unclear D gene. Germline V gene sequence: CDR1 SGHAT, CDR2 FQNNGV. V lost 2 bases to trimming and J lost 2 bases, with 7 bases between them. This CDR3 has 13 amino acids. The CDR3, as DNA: TGTGCCAGCAGCTTAAAAGGGCCCTACGAGCAGTACTTC. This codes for CASSLKGPYEQYF. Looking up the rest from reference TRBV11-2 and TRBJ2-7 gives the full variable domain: EAGVAQSPRYKIIEKRQSVAFWCNPISGHATLYWYQQILGQGPKLLIQFQNNGVVDDSQLPKDRFSAERLKGVDSTLKIQPAKLEDSAVYLCASSLKGPYEQYFGPGTRLTVT.

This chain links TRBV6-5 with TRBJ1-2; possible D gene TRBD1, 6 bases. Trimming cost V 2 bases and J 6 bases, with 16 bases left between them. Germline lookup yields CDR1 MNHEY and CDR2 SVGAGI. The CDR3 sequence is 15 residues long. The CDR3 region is CASSYGQFAENGYTF. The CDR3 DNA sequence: TGTGCCAGCAGTTACGGACAGTTCGCTGAGAATGGCTACACCTTC.

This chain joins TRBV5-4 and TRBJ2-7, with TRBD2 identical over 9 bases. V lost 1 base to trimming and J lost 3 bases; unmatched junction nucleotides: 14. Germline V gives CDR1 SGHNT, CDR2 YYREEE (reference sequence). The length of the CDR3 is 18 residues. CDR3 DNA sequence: TGTGCCAGCAGCTTGCCCCAGGTTGCCCAGCGGGGGGACTACGAGCAGTACTTC. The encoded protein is CASSLPQVAQRGDYEQYF.

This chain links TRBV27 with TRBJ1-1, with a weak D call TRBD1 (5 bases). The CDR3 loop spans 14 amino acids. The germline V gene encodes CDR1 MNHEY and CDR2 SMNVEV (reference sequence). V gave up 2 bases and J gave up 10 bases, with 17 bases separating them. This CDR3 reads CASSLAGTARGAFF. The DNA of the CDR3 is TGTGCCAGCAGTTTAGCCGGGACCGCGCGGGGAGCTTTCTTT.

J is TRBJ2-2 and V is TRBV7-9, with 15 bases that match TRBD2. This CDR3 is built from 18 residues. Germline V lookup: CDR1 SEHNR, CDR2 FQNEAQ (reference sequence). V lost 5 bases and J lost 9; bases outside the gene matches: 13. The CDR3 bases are TGTGCCAGCAGCAGAGGGACTAGCGGGGGGAAATTTGACCGGGAGCTGTTTTTT. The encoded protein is CASSRGTSGGKFDRELFF. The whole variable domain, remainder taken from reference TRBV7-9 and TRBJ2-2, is DTGVSQNPRHKITKRGQNVTFRCDPISEHNRLYWYRQTLGQGPEFLTYFQNEAQLEKSRLLSDRFSAERPKGSFSTLEIQRTEQGDSAMYLCASSRGTSGGKFDRELFFGEGSRLTVL.

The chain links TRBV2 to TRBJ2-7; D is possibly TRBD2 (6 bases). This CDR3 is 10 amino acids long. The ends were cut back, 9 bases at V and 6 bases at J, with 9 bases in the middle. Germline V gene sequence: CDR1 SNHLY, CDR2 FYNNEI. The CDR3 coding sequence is TGTGCCAGTGGGGGGTTCGAGCAGTACTTC. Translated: CASGGFEQYF.

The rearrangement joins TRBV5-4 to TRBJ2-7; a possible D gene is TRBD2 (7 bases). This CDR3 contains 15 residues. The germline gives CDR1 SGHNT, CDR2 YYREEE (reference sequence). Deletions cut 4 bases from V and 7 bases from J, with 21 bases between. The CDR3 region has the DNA TGTGCCAGCAGCGCCGCCCTGGGCGGGGGCGGGGAGCAGTACTTC. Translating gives CASSAALGGGGEQYF.

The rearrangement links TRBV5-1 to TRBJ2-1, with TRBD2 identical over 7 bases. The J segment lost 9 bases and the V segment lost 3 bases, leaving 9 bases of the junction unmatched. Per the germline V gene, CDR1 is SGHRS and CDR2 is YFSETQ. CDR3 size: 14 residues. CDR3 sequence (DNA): TGCGCCAGCAGCTCGAGGACTAGTATCTCTGAGCAGTTCTTC. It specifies CASSSRTSISEQFF. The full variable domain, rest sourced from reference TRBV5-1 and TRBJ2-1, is KAGVTQTPRYLIKTRGQQVTLSCSPISGHRSVSWYQQTPGQGLQFLFEYFSETQRNKGNFPGRFSGRQFSNSRSEMNVSTLELGDSALYLCASSSRTSISEQFFGPGTRLTVL.

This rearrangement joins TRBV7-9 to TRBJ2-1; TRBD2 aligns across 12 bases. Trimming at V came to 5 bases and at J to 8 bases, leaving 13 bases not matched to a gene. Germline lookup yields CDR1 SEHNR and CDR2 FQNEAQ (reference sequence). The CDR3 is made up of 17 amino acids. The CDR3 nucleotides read TGTGCCAGCAGCCCAGACACGACTAGCGGGGGAGGTCATGAGCAGTTCTTC. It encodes CASSPDTTSGGGHEQFF.

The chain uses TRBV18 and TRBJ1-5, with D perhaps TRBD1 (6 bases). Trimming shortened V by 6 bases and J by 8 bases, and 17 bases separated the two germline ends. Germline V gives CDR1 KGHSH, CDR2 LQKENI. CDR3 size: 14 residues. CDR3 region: CASSPSGGREPQHF. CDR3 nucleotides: TGTGCCAGCTCCCCCTCGGGGGGCAGGGAGCCCCAGCATTTT.

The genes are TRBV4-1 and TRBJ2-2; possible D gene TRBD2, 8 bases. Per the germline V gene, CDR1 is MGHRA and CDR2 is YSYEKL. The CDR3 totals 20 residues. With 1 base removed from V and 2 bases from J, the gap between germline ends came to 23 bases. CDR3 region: CASSQGDRDPGLGNTGELFF. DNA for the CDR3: TGCGCCAGCAGCCAAGGGGACAGAGACCCGGGACTAGGTAACACCGGGGAGCTGTTTTTT.